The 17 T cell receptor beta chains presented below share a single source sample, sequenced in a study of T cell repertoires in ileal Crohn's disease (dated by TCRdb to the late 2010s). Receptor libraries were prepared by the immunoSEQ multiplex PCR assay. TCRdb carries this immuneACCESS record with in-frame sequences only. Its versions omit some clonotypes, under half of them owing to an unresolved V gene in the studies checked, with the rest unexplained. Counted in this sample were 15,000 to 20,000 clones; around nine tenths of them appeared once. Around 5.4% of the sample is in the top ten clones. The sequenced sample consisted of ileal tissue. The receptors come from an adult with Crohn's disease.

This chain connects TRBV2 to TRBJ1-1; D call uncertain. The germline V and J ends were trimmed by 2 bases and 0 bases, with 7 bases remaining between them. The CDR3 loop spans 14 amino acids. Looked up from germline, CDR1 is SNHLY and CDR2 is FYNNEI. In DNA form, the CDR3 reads TGTGCCAGCAGTGAACAGAACATGAACACTGAAGCTTTCTTT. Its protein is CASSEQNMNTEAFF.

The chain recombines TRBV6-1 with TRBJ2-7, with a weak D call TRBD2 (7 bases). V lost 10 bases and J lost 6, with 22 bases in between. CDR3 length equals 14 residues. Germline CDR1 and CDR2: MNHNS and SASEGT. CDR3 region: CAMGGPPISSEQYF. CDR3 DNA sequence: TGTGCCATGGGGGGGCCTCCCATAAGTAGCGAGCAGTACTTC.

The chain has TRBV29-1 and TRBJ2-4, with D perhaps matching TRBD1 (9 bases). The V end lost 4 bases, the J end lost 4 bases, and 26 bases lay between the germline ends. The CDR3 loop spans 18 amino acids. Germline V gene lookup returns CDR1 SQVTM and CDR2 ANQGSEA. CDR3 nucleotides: TGCAGCGTTGCCGGGACAGGGAAGTCTAGCGGGCCAAAAAACATTCAGTACTTC. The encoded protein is CSVAGTGKSSGPKNIQYF.

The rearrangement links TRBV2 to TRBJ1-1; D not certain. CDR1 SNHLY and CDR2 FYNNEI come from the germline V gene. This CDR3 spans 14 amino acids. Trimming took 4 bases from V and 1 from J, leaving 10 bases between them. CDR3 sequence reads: CASSVSGRNTEAFF. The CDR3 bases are TGTGCCAGCAGTGTATCCGGGAGGAACACTGAAGCTTTCTTT.

The CDR3 protein is CASSQNILGNQPQHF. CDR3 sequence (DNA): TGTGCCAGCTCCCAGAACATCCTTGGCAATCAGCCCCAGCATTTT. This chain uses TRBV18 with TRBJ1-5; D is unresolved. V gave up 6 bases and J gave up 2 bases, with 14 bases separating them. In germline, CDR1 is KGHSH, CDR2 LQKENI. The CDR3 runs to 15 residues.

Here the CDR3 reads CASSPGSVNYNEQFF. Here the CDR3 DNA reads TGTGCCAGCAGCCCCGGGTCCGTAAACTACAATGAGCAGTTCTTC. The rearrangement links TRBV7-3 to TRBJ2-1, with no clear D. The V end was cut by 5 bases, the J end by 3 bases, with 14 bases between. The CDR3 has 15 amino acids. Per germline, CDR1 SGHTA and CDR2 FQGTGA.

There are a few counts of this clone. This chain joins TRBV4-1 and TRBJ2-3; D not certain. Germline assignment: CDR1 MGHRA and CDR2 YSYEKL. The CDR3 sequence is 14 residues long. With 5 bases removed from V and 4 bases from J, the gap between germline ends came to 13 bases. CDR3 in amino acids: CASSEPGIADTQYF. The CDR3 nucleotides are TGCGCCAGCAGCGAGCCTGGTATTGCAGATACGCAGTATTTT.

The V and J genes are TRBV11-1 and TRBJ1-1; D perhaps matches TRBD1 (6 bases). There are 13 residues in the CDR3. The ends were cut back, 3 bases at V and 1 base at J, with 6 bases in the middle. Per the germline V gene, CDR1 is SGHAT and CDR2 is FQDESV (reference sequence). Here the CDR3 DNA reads TGTGCCAGCAGCTTGGACAGGAACACTGAAGCTTTCTTT. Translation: CASSLDRNTEAFF.

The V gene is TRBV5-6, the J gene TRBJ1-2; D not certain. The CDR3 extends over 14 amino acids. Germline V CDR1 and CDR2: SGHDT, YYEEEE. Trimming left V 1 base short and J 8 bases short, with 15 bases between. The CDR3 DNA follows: TGTGCCAGCAGCTTGCTCAGTCCTCCGGGAGGCTACACCTTC. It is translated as CASSLLSPPGGYTF.

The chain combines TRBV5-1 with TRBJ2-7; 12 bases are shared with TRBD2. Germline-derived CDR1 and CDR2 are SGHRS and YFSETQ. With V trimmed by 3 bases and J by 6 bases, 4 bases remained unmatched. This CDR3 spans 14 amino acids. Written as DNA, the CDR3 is TGCGCCAGCAGCTGGACTAGCGGGAAGGTCGAGCAGTACTTC. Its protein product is CASSWTSGKVEQYF.

The CDR3 DNA reads as TGTGCCAGCAGCCCGCGAGGGATTCGCTCTGGAAACACCATATATTTT. Its translation: CASSPRGIRSGNTIYF. The chain uses TRBV5-8 and TRBJ1-3, with no clear D. Trimming left V 4 bases short and J 0 bases short, with 14 bases between. The CDR3 sequence is 16 residues long. The germline gives CDR1 SGHTS, CDR2 YDEGEE. Using reference TRBV5-8 and TRBJ1-3 for the parts outside the CDR3, the full variable domain is EAGVTQSPTHLIKTRGQQATLRCSPISGHTSVYWYQQALGLGLQFLLWYDEGEERNRGNFPPRFSGRQFPNYSSELNVNALELEDSALYLCASSPRGIRSGNTIYFGEGSWLTVV.

As DNA, the CDR3 is TGCAGCGTTGAGACTAGCGGTTACAATGAGCAGTTCTTC. Its translation is CSVETSGYNEQFF. This chain connects TRBV29-1 to TRBJ2-1; 9 bases align to TRBD2. The germline gives CDR1 SQVTM, CDR2 ANQGSEA. The CDR3 extends over 13 amino acids. V lost 3 bases and J lost 4; bases outside the gene matches: 1.

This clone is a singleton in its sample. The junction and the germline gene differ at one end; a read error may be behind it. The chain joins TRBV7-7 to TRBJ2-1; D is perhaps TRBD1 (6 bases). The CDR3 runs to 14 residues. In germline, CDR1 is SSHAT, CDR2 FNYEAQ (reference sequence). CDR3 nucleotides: TGTGCTAGCAGCCCAGGGGTTTCTTACAATGAGCAGTTCTTC. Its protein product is CASSPGVSYNEQFF.

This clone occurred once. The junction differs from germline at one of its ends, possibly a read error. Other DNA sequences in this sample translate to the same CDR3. Written as DNA, the CDR3 is TGTGCCAGCAGCCAAAGGGAAGCGGCGAATACCGGGGAGCTGTTTTTT. It is translated as CASSQREAANTGELFF. The chain is built from TRBV4-2 and TRBJ2-2, with D tentatively TRBD2 (5 bases). Germline lookup yields CDR1 LGHNA and CDR2 YNFKEQ. CDR3 length equals 16 residues.

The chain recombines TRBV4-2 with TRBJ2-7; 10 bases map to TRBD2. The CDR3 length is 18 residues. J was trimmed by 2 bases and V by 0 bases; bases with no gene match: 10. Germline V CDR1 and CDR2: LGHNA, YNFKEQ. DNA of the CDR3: TGTGCCAGCAGCCAAGATGGCTCTAGCGGGAGTATGGCCTACGAGCAGTACTTC. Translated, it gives CASSQDGSSGSMAYEQYF.

The chain's CDR3 is CASSVDGTITDTQYF. The CDR3 coding sequence is TGTGCCAGCAGCGTAGACGGGACTATCACAGATACGCAGTATTTT. The gene calls are TRBV9 and TRBJ2-3, with 7 nucleotides matching TRBD2. Trimming removed 0 bases from V and 2 bases from J; junction bases left unmatched: 3. This CDR3 contains 15 residues. The germline gives CDR1 SGDLS, CDR2 YYNGEE.

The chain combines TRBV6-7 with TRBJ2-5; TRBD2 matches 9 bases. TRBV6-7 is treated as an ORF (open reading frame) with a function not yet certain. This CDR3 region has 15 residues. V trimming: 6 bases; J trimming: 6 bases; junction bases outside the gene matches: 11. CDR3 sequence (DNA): TGTGCCAGCAGACGGACTAGCGCGGGAGTCAAGACCCAGTACTTC. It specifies CASRRTSAGVKTQYF.